This is a list of T cell receptor beta chains from one sample in a study of T cell changes during pregnancy in multiple sclerosis. Profiled with immunoSEQ multiplex PCR; TCRdb holds only in-frame clones, not every one. The table has 30,000 to 40,000 clones, approximately 94% seen once. This specimen consisted of CD4+ T cells from peripheral blood mononuclear cells, obtained in the second trimester of pregnancy. The receptors shown here come from a female donor with multiple sclerosis, enrolled in a pregnancy study. Both conserved end residues are part of each CDR3. Each record gives: D gene, clone size, J gene, V gene, CDR3 protein, CDR3 DNA. D genes are given only for firm matches. The size field is filled for only some rows; it gives once, few, many or a size class.

>.|few|TRBJ1-1|TRBV7-8
CASSPADSEAFF
TGTGCCAGCAGCCCAGCGGACAGTGAAGCTTTCTTT
>.|.|TRBJ1-6|TRBV4-1
CASSQAGAQRNSPLHF
TGCGCCAGCAGCCAAGCAGGGGCGCAGCGCAATTCACCCCTCCACTTT
>TRBD1|.|TRBJ1-2|TRBV28
CASRTDRGGGYTF
TGTGCCAGCAGGACAGACAGGGGAGGCGGCTACACCTTC
>.|.|TRBJ2-7|TRBV18
CASGRDISYEQYF
TGTGCCAGCGGTAGGGACATCAGCTACGAGCAGTACTTC
>.|.|TRBJ2-5|TRBV2
CASRPDRSSMEETQYF
TGTGCCAGCAGGCCGGACAGATCATCCATGGAAGAGACCCAGTACTTC
>TRBD1|.|TRBJ1-3|TRBV29-1
CSVDPTGSGNTIYF
TGCAGCGTTGATCCGACAGGGTCTGGAAACACCATATATTTT
>.|.|TRBJ2-5|TRBV9
CASSVGLTQETQYF
TGTGCCAGCAGCGTAGGACTTACCCAAGAGACCCAGTACTTC
>TRBD1|.|TRBJ1-4|TRBV9
CASSPGQVYNEKLFF
TGTGCCAGCAGCCCGGGACAGGTTTATAATGAAAAACTGTTTTTT
>TRBD1|.|TRBJ1-2|TRBV29-1
CSVNGPDRGGYTF
TGCAGCGTTAATGGACCTGACAGGGGTGGCTACACCTTC
>TRBD1|.|TRBJ1-5|TRBV15
CATSSEQGAGQPQHF
TGTGCCACCAGCAGTGAACAGGGGGCAGGACAGCCCCAGCATTTT
>TRBD1|.|TRBJ1-4|TRBV2
CASSPTGTNEKLFF
TGTGCCAGCAGTCCGACAGGGACTAATGAAAAACTGTTTTTT
>.|.|TRBJ2-7|TRBV2
CASRADRRYEQYF
TGTGCCAGCAGAGCAGACAGGCGCTACGAGCAGTACTTC
>TRBD1|.|TRBJ1-2|TRBV9
CASSVEGKGQNGYTF
TGTGCCAGCAGCGTAGAAGGGAAGGGACAGAATGGCTACACCTTC
>.|.|TRBJ2-2|TRBV4-2
CASSPGTSYTGELFF
TGTGCCAGCAGCCCCGGGACATCCTACACCGGGGAGCTGTTTTTT
>.|.|TRBJ2-7|TRBV4-1
CASSQSSGEQYF
TGCGCCAGCAGCCAGTCCTCCGGCGAGCAGTACTTC
>TRBD1|.|TRBJ1-5|TRBV30
CAWSGGFRQGEPQHF
TGTGCCTGGAGTGGAGGTTTTCGGCAGGGGGAGCCCCAGCATTTT
>.|.|TRBJ1-3|TRBV29-1
CSGRVHSGNTIYF
TGCAGCGGCCGGGTTCACTCTGGAAACACCATATATTTT
>TRBD1|.|TRBJ1-5|TRBV7-2
CASRPDRGGQPQHF
TGTGCCAGCAGACCAGACAGGGGTGGACAGCCCCAGCATTTT
>TRBD1|.|TRBJ2-2|TRBV10-2
CASRLRTGNTGELFF
TGCGCCAGCCGATTACGGACAGGGAACACCGGGGAGCTGTTTTTT
>.|.|TRBJ2-3|TRBV7-6
CASSLGGTDTQYF
TGTGCCAGCAGCTTAGGAGGCACAGATACGCAGTATTTT
>.|.|TRBJ2-1|TRBV6-9
CASSYSSSVHEQFF
TGTGCCAGCAGTTATTCGAGCAGCGTCCATGAGCAGTTCTTC
>.|few|TRBJ1-5|TRBV19
CASSRQINQPQHF
TGTGCCAGTAGTAGACAGATCAATCAGCCCCAGCATTTT